These 14 T cell receptor beta chains were all obtained from the same sample, sequenced in a study of T cells in localized non-small cell lung cancer. The protocol was immunoSEQ multiplex PCR, while the TCRdb copy is restricted to in-frame clones and leaves out a portion. The sample lists 3,400 or so clones, more than 20% occurring once. The sample consisted of lung tumor tissue, taken before any cancer treatment. The receptors come from a woman between 35 and 70 years old with stage I lung adenocarcinoma.

This clone was seen more than once but under ten times. The chain uses TRBV11-3 and TRBJ2-3; 13 positions agree with TRBD2. V shed 5 bases and J 0 bases; nucleotides not matched to a gene: 8. The CDR3 contains 18 residues. Germline CDR1 is SGHNT and CDR2 is YENEEA. This CDR3 reads CASSHPGTSGTSTDTQYF. DNA of the CDR3: TGTGCCAGCAGCCATCCCGGGACTAGCGGGACTAGCACAGATACGCAGTATTTT.

This clone was observed a handful of times. The CDR3 coding sequence is TGTGCCAGCAGTGGCCCGGGACTAGCAGGGGCGGATACGCAGTATTTT. Protein product: CASSGPGLAGADTQYF. J is TRBJ2-3 and V is TRBV9, with TRBD2 matching over 9 bases. The CDR3 has 16 residues. Germline lookup yields CDR1 SGDLS and CDR2 YYNGEE. With 5 bases clipped from V and 6 bases from J, the junction kept 13 bases outside the gene matches.

The rearrangement uses TRBV29-1 and TRBJ1-1; tentatively, D is TRBD1 (6 bases). CDR3 size: 15 residues. The V gene's germline CDR1 is SQVTM and CDR2 ANQGSEA. Deletions cut 7 bases from V and 1 base from J, with 19 bases between. The CDR3 protein is CSAEGSGTPNTEAFF. The CDR3 region has the DNA TGCAGCGCCGAAGGCAGCGGGACACCGAACACTGAAGCTTTCTTT.

This sequence joins TRBV5-1 and TRBJ1-1; no reliable D call. This CDR3 is 14 amino acids long. V dropped 4 bases and J dropped 2 bases, with 12 bases sitting between them. CDR1 and CDR2 from the germline V gene are SGHRS and YFSETQ. CDR3 in amino acids: CASSPGTVNTEAFF. In DNA form, the CDR3 reads TGCGCCAGCAGCCCGGGTACGGTAAACACTGAAGCTTTCTTT. Based on the CDR3 plus reference TRBV5-1 and TRBJ1-1, the full variable domain is KAGVTQTPRYLIKTRGQQVTLSCSPISGHRSVSWYQQTPGQGLQFLFEYFSETQRNKGNFPGRFSGRQFSNSRSEMNVSTLELGDSALYLCASSPGTVNTEAFFGQGTRLTVV.

This clone has a handful of counts. The V gene is TRBV11-3, the J gene TRBJ2-3, with D unclear. Trimming pared 2 bases from V and 3 bases from J, leaving 12 bases between. The length of the CDR3 is 15 residues. Germline CDR1 reads SGHNT; CDR2 reads YENEEA. The DNA for the CDR3 is TGTGCCAGCAGCTTACAGGCGGAAATAACAGATACGCAGTATTTT. Residues: CASSLQAEITDTQYF.

V and J are TRBV6-8 and TRBJ2-2, with 16 bases that match TRBD2. This CDR3 has 17 amino acids. V was clipped by 10 bases and J by 5 bases; unmatched bases: 10. Germline CDR1 and CDR2: MNHGY and SAAAGT. The CDR3 region has the DNA TGTGCCATCGGGACTAGCGGGAGGGCCGAGTATACCGGGGAGCTGTTTTTT. Translating it yields CAIGTSGRAEYTGELFF.

The chain employs TRBV29-1 and TRBJ1-3, with TRBD1 matching over 7 bases. Germline-derived CDR1 and CDR2 are SQVTM and ANQGSEA. With V trimmed by 7 bases and J by 0 bases, 6 bases remained unmatched. The CDR3 consists of 14 residues. The CDR3 here is CSAWDSHSGNTIYF. As DNA, the CDR3 is TGCAGCGCCTGGGACAGCCACTCTGGAAACACCATATATTTT.

The CDR3 region is CASAAGDRAGEQYF. In nucleotides, the CDR3 is TGTGCCAGCGCTGCCGGGGACAGGGCGGGCGAGCAGTACTTC. The rearrangement joins TRBV6-8 to TRBJ2-7, with 9 nucleotides matching TRBD1. Per germline, CDR1 MNHGY and CDR2 SAAAGT. The CDR3 contains 14 residues. V trimming: 8 bases; J trimming: 6 bases; junction bases outside the gene matches: 11.

This chain uses TRBV6-8 with TRBJ2-3, with 7 bases lining up with TRBD2. CDR3 size: 16 residues. The V segment lost 0 bases and the J segment 2 bases; nucleotides outside the gene matches: 5. Germline V CDR1 and CDR2: MNHGY, SAAAGT. The CDR3, as DNA: TGTGCCAGCAGTTACTCTCAGCGGGGCCTCACAGATACGCAGTATTTT. Amino acid sequence: CASSYSQRGLTDTQYF.

This chain connects TRBV6-8 to TRBJ1-6; weak D call: TRBD1 (6 bases). Trimming took off 6 bases at V and 8 bases at J, with 17 bases between the two ends. Germline-derived CDR1 and CDR2 are MNHGY and SAAAGT. The CDR3 length is 15 residues. The CDR3 loop reads CASRRQGLDDSPLHF. CDR3 sequence (DNA): TGTGCCAGCAGGAGGCAGGGGCTTGATGATTCACCCCTCCACTTT.

This clone was counted between two and nine times. The chain joins TRBV7-1 to TRBJ2-3, with 7 bases identical to TRBD1. TRBV7-1 is labeled an ORF, and its function is uncertain. The CDR3 is made up of 14 amino acids. J gave up 1 base and V 5 bases, and 3 bases lay outside the gene matches. The CDR3 sequence: CASSPTGGTDTQYF. DNA for the CDR3: TGTGCCAGCAGCCCCACAGGGGGCACAGATACGCAGTATTTT.

Only a few counts were recorded for this clone. This chain links TRBV9 with TRBJ2-7; TRBD1 aligns across 9 bases. CDR3 length: 14 amino acids. The V gene's germline CDR1 is SGDLS and CDR2 YYNGEE. The ends lost 6 bases at V and 3 bases at J; junction bases unmatched: 7. CDR3: CASNLQGAYYEQYF. For the CDR3, the DNA is TGTGCCAGCAATCTACAGGGGGCCTACTACGAGCAGTACTTC.

The chain recombines TRBV6-8 with TRBJ1-5; 10 bases are shared with TRBD1. Looked up from germline, CDR1 is MNHGY and CDR2 is SAAAGT. V shed 6 bases, J shed 4 bases, and the junction held 6 bases outside the gene matches. This CDR3 comprises 15 residues. CDR3 coding DNA: TGTGCCAGCAGAACGGGACAGGGGAGGAATCAGCCCCAGCATTTT. Protein: CASRTGQGRNQPQHF.

This clone was detected only a few times. The chain combines TRBV11-3 with TRBJ2-2, with 7 bases that match TRBD1. V shed 5 bases, J shed 3 bases, and the junction held 9 bases outside the gene matches. Germline CDR1 and CDR2: SGHNT and YENEEA. CDR3 size: 16 residues. The CDR3 nucleotides read TGTGCCAGCAGCCTAGGGGGCAGCCGAGACACCGGGGAGCTGTTTTTT. Translating it yields CASSLGGSRDTGELFF.